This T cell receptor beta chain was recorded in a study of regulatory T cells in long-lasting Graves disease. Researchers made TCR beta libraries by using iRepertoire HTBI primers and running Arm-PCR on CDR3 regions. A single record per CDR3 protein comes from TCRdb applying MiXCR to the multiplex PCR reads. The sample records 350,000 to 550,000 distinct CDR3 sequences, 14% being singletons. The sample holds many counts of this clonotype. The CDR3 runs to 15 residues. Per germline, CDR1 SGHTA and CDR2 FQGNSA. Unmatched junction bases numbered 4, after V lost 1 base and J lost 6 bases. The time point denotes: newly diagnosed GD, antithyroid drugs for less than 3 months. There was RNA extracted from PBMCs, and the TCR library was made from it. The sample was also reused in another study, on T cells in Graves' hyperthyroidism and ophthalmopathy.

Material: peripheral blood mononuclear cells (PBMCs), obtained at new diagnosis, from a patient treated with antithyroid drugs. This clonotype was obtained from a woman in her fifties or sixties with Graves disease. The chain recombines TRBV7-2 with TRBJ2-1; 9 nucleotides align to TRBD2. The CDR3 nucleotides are TGTGCCAGCAGCTTAGTAGCGGGAGTTTCCAATGAGCAGTTCTTC. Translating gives CASSLVAGVSNEQFF. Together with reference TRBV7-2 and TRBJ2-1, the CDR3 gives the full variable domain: GAGVSQSPSNKVTEKGKDVELRCDPISGHTALYWYRQSLGQGLEFLIYFQGNSAPDKSGLPSDRFSAERTGGSVSTLTIQRTQQEDSAVYLCASSLVAGVSNEQFFGPGTRLTVL.